A single sample is the source of the 8 T cell receptor beta chains below, sequenced in a study of blood T cell repertoires in COVID-19. Libraries were prepared by immunoSEQ multiplex PCR; TCRdb keeps only in-frame clonotypes and omits some of them. The sample consists of some 270,000 clones, around nine tenths of them appearing once. The source material was PBMCs or T cells enriched from blood (not recorded which). The receptors derive from a woman aged 40 to 49 who had recovered from COVID-19.

The DNA for the CDR3 is TGCGCCAGCGGGAAGATGACAGGGGATAGTAACACTGAAGCTTTCTTT. It encodes CASGKMTGDSNTEAFF. The chain is built from TRBV5-1 and TRBJ1-1; 8 nucleotides line up with TRBD1. The germline V gene has CDR1 SGHRS and CDR2 YFSETQ. The CDR3 consists of 16 residues. Losses at the gene ends were 7 bases for V and 2 bases for J; bases not matched to a gene: 13.

V and J are TRBV7-9 and TRBJ1-1; 7 positions match TRBD1. CDR1 and CDR2 from the germline V gene are SEHNR and FQNEAQ (reference sequence). The CDR3 has 14 residues. Germline trimming cut 3 bases from V and 5 bases from J; bases unmatched to any gene: 6. The CDR3: CASSFLSGGTEAFF. The CDR3 nucleotides read TGTGCCAGCAGCTTCCTATCAGGGGGGACTGAAGCTTTCTTT.

A single count supports this clone. V is TRBV6-5 and J is TRBJ1-1; tentative D call: TRBD1 (6 bases). The germline CDR1 and CDR2 sequences are MNHEY and SVGAGI. The CDR3 spans 15 residues. V was trimmed by 6 bases and J by 0 bases, leaving 14 bases between them. The CDR3: CASRPNGQMNTEAFF. The CDR3 bases are TGTGCCAGCAGACCCAACGGACAGATGAACACTGAAGCTTTCTTT.

The gene calls are TRBV10-3 and TRBJ2-1; TRBD1 is a possible D gene (6 bases). The V gene's germline CDR1 is ENHRY and CDR2 SYGVKD. The CDR3 runs to 15 residues. The V gene lost 0 bases and the J gene lost 0 bases, with 6 bases spanning the gap. CDR3: CAISESTGSYNEQFF. In nucleotides, the CDR3 is TGTGCCATCAGTGAGTCGACAGGCTCCTACAATGAGCAGTTCTTC.

The chain uses TRBV7-2 and TRBJ2-7, with 10 positions matching TRBD2. The length of the CDR3 is 15 residues. V dropped 5 bases and J dropped 1; count of bases not matched to a gene: 5. Germline lookup yields CDR1 SGHTA and CDR2 FQGNSA. CDR3 sequence reads: CASSPASGSSYEQYF. The CDR3 region has the DNA TGTGCCAGCAGCCCGGCTAGCGGGAGTTCCTACGAGCAGTACTTC.

The chain combines TRBV7-3 with TRBJ2-2, with D unresolved. Per the germline V gene, CDR1 is SGHTA and CDR2 is FQGTGA. Trimming pared 11 bases from V and 2 bases from J, leaving 18 bases between. The CDR3 spans 15 residues. CDR3 amino acids: CARRADYSNTGELFF. CDR3 nucleotide sequence: TGTGCCCGTCGCGCTGATTACAGCAACACCGGGGAGCTGTTTTTT.

Note on this clone: The same CDR3 is also encoded by other DNA sequences in this sample. The chain links TRBV4-1 to TRBJ1-2, with 10 bases aligning to TRBD1. The CDR3 runs to 15 residues. The junction had 4 bases not matched to a gene; V was cut back by 4 bases and J by 2 bases. Per germline, CDR1 MGHRA and CDR2 YSYEKL. The CDR3 DNA is TGCGCCAGCAGCCCGCGGACAGGGGGAAACTATGGCTACACCTTC. This codes for CASSPRTGGNYGYTF.

With regard to this clone: One end of the junction varies from germline; a read error may be responsible. V is TRBV5-1 and J is TRBJ2-1, with 10 bases fitting TRBD2. The CDR3 contains 15 residues. Germline CDR1 SGHRS, CDR2 YFSETQ. For the CDR3, the DNA is TGCGCCAGCAGCTTAGGACTAGCGGCCTACAATGGGCAGTTCTTC. Residues: CASSLGLAAYNGQFF.